This T cell receptor beta chain came from a study of regulatory T cells in long-lasting Graves disease (dated by TCRdb to the early 2020s). Turning to the overall study: Persistent Graves' disease was defined as antithyroid drug treatment for over 5 years with persistently positive TSH receptor autoantibodies. The study took place in China and was registered as a clinical trial. Peripheral blood TCR sequencing and RNA sequencing compared persistent Graves' disease patients with newly diagnosed Graves' disease patients. Antithyroid drugs had been taken for approximately 10 years on average by persistent Graves' disease patients in the clinical cohort. A total of some 35 samples underwent TCR sequencing, from about 13 patients with persistent Graves' disease and around 20 patients with newly diagnosed Graves' disease.

In its sample, this clonotype was seen many times. This clone's antigen is unknown. Qualities for individual bases were not recorded, and no much larger clone is one base off. Library construction relied on multiplex PCR. The sequencer listed for this sample is Illumina HiSeq 4000. TCR beta libraries were built with iRepertoire HTBI primers and Arm-PCR amplification of CDR3 regions. Before sequencing, the PCR products went through gel purification. Per the authors' processing: Across samples, 60 to 70 TRBV and 13 to 15 TRBJ segments were identified and used for gene usage analysis of CDR3 amino acid clonotypes. Filtered high-quality paired reads were merged into contigs using COPE and FqMerger. BLAST was used to align contigs to the IMGT TRBV, TRBD and TRBJ reference genes, and CDR3 was defined following IMGT. Any clonotype with a frequency above 0.1% was classified as a highly expanded clone. Repertoire diversity was measured by Shannon entropy, and V-J evenness by the Gini coefficient. A clonotype found in more than one individual was treated as public. Using fastp trimming at Q25 and MiXCR clonotype assembly, TCRdb reanalyzed the public sequencing data and kept in-frame beta chains. When rows share a CDR3 protein, they turn into one entry using the most common DNA and genes. The V and J calls here are based on TCRdb, not the publication. The sample table lists 300,000 to 400,000 distinct CDR3 sequences, around a fifth of them with a count of one. The top ten clones comprise 25% to 30% of the sample.

The investigation overall reported the following: Only the TCR beta chain was sequenced and analyzed. As a limitation, the authors acknowledged that the small sample size may reduce accuracy. The study examined only peripheral blood because the primary lesion, thyroid tissue, could not be accessed. More public clonotypes were shared among persistent patients (over 2,500) than among newly diagnosed patients (966). Preferential use of TRBV28, TRBJ1-2 and TRBJ2-5 was observed in persistent disease, whereas TRBV20-1 and TRBJ2-1 were favored in newly diagnosed disease. Persistent Graves' disease patients showed lower TCR Shannon entropy and fewer highly expanded clones than newly diagnosed patients, suggesting clonal expansion.

In the paper's terms, the time point label means: persistent/refractory GD, antithyroid drugs over 5 years with positive TRAb. For both TCR sequencing and RNA sequencing, RNA was extracted from PBMCs using TRIzol. Graves' disease was diagnosed according to American Thyroid Association guidelines. Patients for the study were recruited at an endocrinology department in Xi'an, China. From each patient, 8 to 10 milliliters of peripheral blood was collected into an EDTA anticoagulant tube. Ficoll Paque Plus density gradient separation was used to isolate PBMCs, and no additional T cell sorting was done. An Agilent 2100 Bioanalyzer and agarose gel were used to assess RNA quality, and a NanoDrop 2000 was used to measure RNA concentration. V is pruned by 5 bases and J by 2 bases, leaving 6 bases of the junction without a gene match. The CDR3 goes from the cysteine to the phenylalanine over 15 residues. Just CDR3 DNA is preserved here, 45 bases in frame from base 1. From the germline V gene, CDR1 is MNHNS and CDR2 is SASEGT.

This sequence originates from a female donor with Graves disease. This specimen consisted of peripheral blood mononuclear cells (PBMCs), obtained when the disease was refractory, from a patient treated with antithyroid drugs. Recombination connected TRBV6-1 to TRBJ2-7; 10 bases in between match TRBD1. The CDR3 is CASSHGQGGPYEQYF. The nucleotide sequence is given as TGTGCCAGCAGTCACGGACAGGGGGGCCCCTACGAGCAGTACTTC.